This TCR beta chain was captured in a study of cytomegalovirus exposure and HLA in healthy donors. Study-wide background: The approximately 690 first-cohort repertoires and the 95 to 150 validation repertoires shared the same platform, a later analysis reported.

Study-level results: Accounts indicate the classifier identified cytomegalovirus status with strong specificity and sensitivity. For most TCR sequences rarity was the rule, although some public TCRs occurred in many donors.

It was the roughly 110-subject validation cohort, separate from the approximately 690-subject first cohort, to which the donors belonged. The CDR3 sequence is 16 residues long. V dropped 5 bases and J dropped 2; count of bases not matched to a gene: 5. CDR1 is SGHRS, CDR2 YFSETQ, per germline. The table came from immunoSEQ multiplex PCR; TCRdb's copy has only in-frame clones and leaves some out. This repertoire shows roughly 150,000 clones, around nine tenths found once; its top ten account for 2.5% to 3%. This clone was counted a single time. Its antigen is currently unknown. V gene TRBV5-1 combines with J gene TRBJ2-3, with 13 bases identical to TRBD2. Sequencing was done on a sample of PBMCs. The receptor comes from a man between 18 and 35 years old in good health and CMV-seronegative. CDR3 loop: CASRGGLAGLTDTQYF. The CDR3 DNA reads TGCGCCAGCAGGGGGGGACTAGCGGGACTCACAGATACGCAGTATTTT.